This T cell receptor beta chain was recorded in a study of shared clonotypes between healthy human individuals. The repertoire was sequenced with immunoSEQ multiplex PCR; TCRdb's copy has only in-frame clones and lacks some. The sample consists of roughly 590,000 clones, around 95% of them appearing once. Positively selected for CCR7, the CD45RO-negative cells used as naive CD8 cells excluded terminally differentiated effector memory CD45RA+ cells. Donors included only healthy HIV-negative adults lacking recent acute infections or vaccinations. Study results and caveats: Sampling included only blood; tissue repertoires likely differ. Larger estimated richness was generally seen in naive subsets than in memory subsets.

To note about this clone: The antigen is undetermined. Other DNA variants within this sample encode the same CDR3.

The CDR3 is made up of 15 amino acids. With V trimmed by 6 bases and J by 4 bases, 4 bases remained unmatched. CDR1 is MNHEY, CDR2 SMNVEV, per germline (reference sequence). The chain is built from TRBV27 and TRBJ2-5; 14 nucleotides align to TRBD2. The material sequenced was naive CD8+ T cells sorted from blood. This receptor was taken from a woman in her 30s in good health. CDR3 DNA: TGTGCCAGCAGCCCCGGGACTAGCGGGAGAGAGACCCAGTACTTC. It is translated as CASSPGTSGRETQYF.